This TCR beta chain was identified during a study of blood T cells in healthy people across ages (dated by TCRdb to about 2015). Study-wide context: In model experiments, template switching captured roughly one uniquely barcoded TCR beta cDNA molecule for every two T cells. Donors were grouped into four age groups: young (average approximately 15 years), middle-aged (around 39), aged (approximately 58) and long-lived (less than 85). To avoid experimental bias, donors of different ages were randomly spread across the sequencing lanes. Age-related changes in TCR beta repertoire diversity were measured in the study by deep sequencing normalized with unique cDNA molecular identifiers. For two donors (one aged 18 to 30 and one aged 80 or older), the study analyzed two additional independent replicas of 1 million unique cDNA reads from the same blood draw. Overall study outcomes, separate from this receptor: Compared with the aged group, more naive CD4+ T cells, fewer expanded clones and increased TCR diversity were shown by the long-lived group, suggesting age selection. Since profiling was done on bulk unsorted PBMCs, naive and antigen-experienced compartments could not be conclusively compared. As age increased, observed TCR beta diversity per million T cells dropped in a roughly linear way, and a significant reduction was already evident by age 40. Estimates of total diversity based on one million sequenced T cells were regarded as lower bounds and as underestimates. A strong correlation was found between observed TCR beta diversity and the percentage of naive T cells measured by flow cytometry. Because donor CMV infection status was unknown, age-related changes in expanded clonotypes were potentially confounded.

Donors were 39 systemically healthy Caucasian individuals from Russia aged roughly 6 to 90 years. About 9.1 milliliters of peripheral blood were collected from each donor into EDTA-treated Vacutainer tubes. PBMCs were isolated by Ficoll-Paque density-gradient centrifugation, with at least 6 million obtained per sample. Total RNA, at least 6 micrograms per sample, was extracted from PBMCs with Trizol reagent. The percentages of naive CD45RAhigh/CD27high T cells were determined by flow cytometry on a PBMC aliquot from every donor. Libraries were prepared through 5' RACE. The run used an Illumina HiSeq 2500. A second PCR of about 7 to 12 cycles was run with a J-beta primer mix and a sample-barcoded 5' primer. Each TCR beta cDNA molecule received a unique molecular identifier from a template-switch 5' adaptor carrying 12 random nucleotides. Each sample yielded at least 2.5 million CDR3-containing paired-end reads. The Mint cDNA synthesis kit, primed by a TRBC-specific oligonucleotide, was used to synthesize first-strand cDNA from all RNA. Following uracil-DNA glycosylase treatment, all cDNA underwent a first 18-cycle PCR with the universal primers M1SS and BC2_uni_R. As for how the authors treated the data: Normalization of each sample was performed by random selection of 1 million high-quality reads, each carrying a distinct molecular identifier. Instead of being binned into consensus sequences, reads with shared molecular identifiers were discarded. MiTCR, set to a Q25 quality threshold and the strictest error-elimination algorithm, was used for CDR3 identification, clonotype clustering and error correction. A nonparametric unseen species model using Euler transformation provided a lower-bound estimate of total TCR beta diversity. TCRdb reworked the public reads: Q25 trimming with fastp, MiXCR clone assembly, productive beta chains retained. Each CDR3 protein gets just one entry, which takes the most common genes and DNA from the rows behind it. TCRdb's processing, not the authors', yielded these V and J calls. In this sample the table shows hundreds of thousands of distinct CDR3 sequences, around 45% of which occur a single time. The ten largest clones take up roughly 18% of the sample.

This clonotype has more than one count but fewer than ten. Its antigen target is currently unknown. Nothing much larger sits one base from this clone, and base qualities are not available. The TCR originated in a man between 60 and 70 years old in good health. The sample comprised blood.

The bases read TGTGCCAGCAGCCTACGGGTGAACTATGGCTACACCTTC. This sequence encodes CASSLRVNYGYTF. Recombination joined TRBV6-5 with TRBJ1-2; the D gene assignment is ambiguous. From the cysteine through the phenylalanine, the CDR3 covers 13 amino acids. Only CDR3 DNA is held: 39 bases, read in frame from base 1. The germline V gene gives CDR1 as MNHEY and CDR2 as SVGAGI. V is clipped by 6 bases and J by 2 bases, and the sequence between their germline boundaries is 10 bases long.